This T cell receptor beta chain comes out of a study of blood T cell repertoires in COVID-19. Across the whole study: Sites in the United States, Italy and Spain provided acute and convalescent COVID-19 samples. PBMCs, B-cell-depleted T cells, or T cells provided the cDNA or gDNA that made up the material.

The CDR3 consists of 16 residues. Germline CDR1 reads KGHDR; CDR2 reads SFDVKD. The ends lost 3 bases at V and 7 bases at J; junction bases unmatched: 7. Original processing notes: Estimation of nucleated cell counts was performed using reference gene primer amplification. Clones were read by immunoSEQ multiplex PCR, and TCRdb kept only the in-frame ones, dropping some. That table is the source of V, J and clone size, and D and trimming were worked out from the DNA. The table records about 74,000 clones, approximately 85% of them present only once. This TCR was recovered from a man aged 45 to 65 with acute or convalescent COVID-19. Sequenced material: peripheral blood. The rearrangement uses TRBV24-1 and TRBJ2-5; 13 nucleotides match TRBD2. This CDR3 reads CATSDPGTSGVVTQYF. The CDR3 coding sequence is TGTGCCACCAGTGATCCCGGGACTAGCGGGGTTGTGACCCAGTACTTC.